This T cell receptor (beta chain) was identified in a study of T-cell reconstitution after alpha-beta-depleted transplantation in children. Preparing the TCRbeta library involved the use of unique molecular identifiers. Via MiXCR, TCRdb re-called the PCR reads, giving one row per CDR3 protein. Of hundreds of thousands of distinct CDR3 sequences detected, 16% appear once; the ten largest clones hold approximately 1%. CDR3 size: 15 residues. Germline-derived CDR1 and CDR2 are SGHTA and FQGNSA. Trimming left V 6 bases short and J 2 bases short, with 17 bases between. This clonotype was counted only a few times.

The chain uses TRBV7-2 and TRBJ2-7; D gene uncertain. This TCR came from a human donor who donated a stem cell graft to a child with acute myeloid leukemia. Here the sequenced sample was PBMCs from the stem cell graft donor, taken from the stem cell graft. The CDR3, as DNA: TGTGCCAGCAGGAATGGACCGCTTTCGACCTACGAGCAGTACTTC. It yields the protein CASRNGPLSTYEQYF.